This record covers a single T cell receptor (beta chain). What it recognizes is unknown. The source of the sample is a study of T cells in Graves' hyperthyroidism and ophthalmopathy. The study, taken as a whole, reports: Ophthalmopathy was model-predicted a median around 6.7 months pre-onset.

CDR1 is SEHNR, CDR2 FQNEAQ, per germline (reference sequence). There are 11 residues in the CDR3. The V end lost 7 bases, the J end lost 2 bases, and 5 bases lay between the germline ends. The source material, RNA transcripts, was used to amplify TCR beta CDR3 regions. The HTBI primer set served for first-round RT-PCR of the TCR CDR3. TCRdb used MiXCR to reprocess the multiplex PCR reads, holding one entry per CDR3 protein. The table includes fewer than 750,000 distinct CDR3 sequences, approximately 44% detected once. Sequencing input: peripheral blood or thyroid tissue (not recorded which). The chain couples TRBV7-9 to TRBJ2-5; no clear D gene. The receptor was isolated from a woman younger than 30 with Graves' hyperthyroidism. The chain's CDR3 is CASTRQETQYF. CDR3 nucleotide sequence: TGTGCCAGCACCCGACAAGAGACCCAGTACTTC.